The 8 T cell receptor beta chains reported below all come from one sample, sequenced in a study of cytomegalovirus exposure and HLA in healthy donors. Clones were sequenced by immunoSEQ multiplex PCR, and TCRdb holds only the in-frame ones, with some missing. The sample records 250,000 to 350,000 clones, 87% being singletons. Sequencing was performed on PBMCs. The receptors here all came from a woman between 25 and 40 years old in good health and CMV-seropositive.

The V and J genes are TRBV2 and TRBJ2-3; TRBD1 agrees at 11 bases. Germline V lookup: CDR1 SNHLY, CDR2 FYNNEI. Trimming removed 3 bases from V and 4 bases from J; junction bases left unmatched: 0. The CDR3 covers 14 residues. CDR3 region: CASSEGQGADTQYF. The CDR3 DNA reads as TGTGCCAGCAGTGAGGGACAGGGGGCAGATACGCAGTATTTT.

J is TRBJ2-5 and V is TRBV5-1; D is perhaps TRBD1 (8 bases). V was shortened by 5 bases and J by 0 bases, with 20 bases between the two germline ends. This CDR3 region has 17 residues. Per germline, CDR1 SGHRS and CDR2 YFSETQ. The CDR3 reads CASRSGQAGGDQETQYF. Written as DNA, the CDR3 is TGCGCCAGCAGATCGGGACAGGCAGGGGGGGACCAAGAGACCCAGTACTTC.

This clone was counted at least ten times. V is TRBV7-6 and J is TRBJ2-3, with D possibly TRBD2 on 6 matching bases. The CDR3 runs to 14 residues. Germline loops: CDR1 SGHVS, CDR2 FNYEAQ. The V and J ends lost 5 bases and 2 bases respectively, with 11 bases between them. CDR3 bases: TGTGCCAGCAGCATGGGACTTCCCACAGATACGCAGTATTTT. Encoded protein: CASSMGLPTDTQYF.

This clone was seen more than once but under ten times. This sequence joins TRBV30 and TRBJ1-1; 7 positions match TRBD1. V was pared by 2 bases and J by 1 base, with 1 base of the junction left unmatched. There are 13 residues in the CDR3. In germline, CDR1 is GTSNPN, CDR2 SVGIG (reference sequence). CDR3 DNA sequence: TGTGCCTGGAGTTGGACAGGGAACACTGAAGCTTTCTTT. Translation: CAWSWTGNTEAFF.

The J gene is TRBJ1-4, the V gene TRBV6-5; 7 nucleotides align to TRBD1. This CDR3 has 16 residues. J gave up 0 bases and V 2 bases, and 3 bases lay outside the gene matches. Germline V gene lookup returns CDR1 MNHEY and CDR2 SVGAGI. CDR3 in DNA: TGTGCCAGCAGTTACGCAGGGGGGCCAACTAATGAAAAACTGTTTTTT. This encodes CASSYAGGPTNEKLFF.

The chain carries TRBV11-1 and TRBJ2-4, with a tentative D call TRBD2 (6 bases). The CDR3 is 13 residues long. V was clipped by 6 bases and J by 6 bases, with 12 bases between them. Germline lookup yields CDR1 SGHAT and CDR2 FQDESV (reference sequence). The CDR3 here is CASRRSGVNIQYF. CDR3 in DNA: TGTGCCAGCAGGCGTAGCGGCGTAAACATTCAGTACTTC.

The V call is TRBV11-3, the J call TRBJ1-6; D gene uncertain. Germline CDR1 reads SGHNT; CDR2 reads YENEEA. V was pared by 5 bases and J by 10 bases, with 12 bases between. This CDR3 spans 13 amino acids. Here the CDR3 reads CASSQFERSPLHF. CDR3 coding DNA: TGTGCCAGCAGCCAATTTGAGCGCTCACCCCTCCACTTT.

V and J are TRBV27 and TRBJ2-1; 9 bases match TRBD2. V trimming: 5 bases; J trimming: 8 bases; junction bases outside the gene matches: 13. The germline V gene encodes CDR1 MNHEY and CDR2 SMNVEV (reference sequence). This CDR3 is 16 amino acids long. CDR3 sequence (DNA): TGTGCCAGCAGTATCGGGACTAGCCGTTCGGTGGATGAGCAGTTCTTC. Translated, it gives CASSIGTSRSVDEQFF.